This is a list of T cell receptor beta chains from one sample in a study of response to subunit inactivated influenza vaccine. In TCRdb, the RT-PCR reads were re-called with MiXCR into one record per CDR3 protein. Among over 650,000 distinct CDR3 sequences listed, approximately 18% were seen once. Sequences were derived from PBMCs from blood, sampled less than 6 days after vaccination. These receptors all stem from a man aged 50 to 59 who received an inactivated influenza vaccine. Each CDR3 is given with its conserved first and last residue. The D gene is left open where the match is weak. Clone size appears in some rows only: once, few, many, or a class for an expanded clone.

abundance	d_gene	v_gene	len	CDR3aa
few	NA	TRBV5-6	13	CASSLTLGREQFF
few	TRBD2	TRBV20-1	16	CSAGRKREGPPFVQFF
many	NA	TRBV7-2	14	CASSLDRANYGYTF
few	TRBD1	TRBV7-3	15	CASSFPGQEINEQFF
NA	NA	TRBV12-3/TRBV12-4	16	CASSPPSVGSNQPQHF
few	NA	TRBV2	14	CADSPWGETYEQYF
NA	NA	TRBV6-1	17	CASSEEKVGVWDYGYTF
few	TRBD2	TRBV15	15	CATSRIAGDIYEQYF
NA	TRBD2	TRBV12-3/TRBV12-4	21	CASSLGKWTSGSNKEYNEQFF
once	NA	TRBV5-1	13	CASRQDSGNTIYF
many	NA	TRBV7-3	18	CASSLTLRAGWDNSPLHF
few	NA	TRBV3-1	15	CASSQDPANTGELFF
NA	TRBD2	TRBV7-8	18	CASSTGLAGGPVGETQYF
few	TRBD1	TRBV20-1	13	CSASGQGLNEQYF
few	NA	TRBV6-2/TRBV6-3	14	CASSYRAGTWEQFF
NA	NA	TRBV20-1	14	CSARQDKYTGELFF
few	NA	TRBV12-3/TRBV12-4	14	CASSLGGRLTEAFF
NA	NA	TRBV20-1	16	CSATRVISGSYNEQFF
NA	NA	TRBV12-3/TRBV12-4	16	CASSLSPGLVGHEQYF
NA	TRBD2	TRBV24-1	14	CATSVAGAYNEQFF
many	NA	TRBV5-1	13	CASSLEGNYGYTF
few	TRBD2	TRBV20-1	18	CSARVSVGGKGGDNEQFF
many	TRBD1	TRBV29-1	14	CSVGQGTVTDEQYF
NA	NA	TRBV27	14	CASSMQGRKETQYF
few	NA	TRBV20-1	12	CSALPAQETQYF
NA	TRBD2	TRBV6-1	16	CASRGLAGSSTDTQYF
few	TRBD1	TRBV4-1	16	CASSQDLPGGRETQYF
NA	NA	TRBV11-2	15	CASSLVGTIMETQYF
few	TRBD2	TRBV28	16	CASKTAASGRNYEQYF
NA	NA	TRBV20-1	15	CSASVRGAAYNEQFF
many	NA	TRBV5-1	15	CASSLTGDSNYGYTF
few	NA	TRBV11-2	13	CASSLYGNSPLHF
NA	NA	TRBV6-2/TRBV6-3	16	CASSSPGAESSYEQYF
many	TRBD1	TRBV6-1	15	CASSRQGRSGNTIYF
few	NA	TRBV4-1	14	CASSQDRQVRGAFF
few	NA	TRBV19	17	CASSIIGITRGPAEQYF
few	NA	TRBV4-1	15	CASSQVRTNADTQYF
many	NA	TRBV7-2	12	CASSLVGQPQHF
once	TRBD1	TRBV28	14	CASRMGQGARTQYF
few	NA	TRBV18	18	CASSPLGQISDSKNIQYF